This T cell receptor (beta chain) was profiled in a study of graft-versus-host responses after intestinal transplantation. Germline assignment: CDR1 MNHEY and CDR2 SMNVEV (reference sequence). The CDR3 runs 12 residues. V was clipped by 6 bases and J by 7 bases, with 12 bases between them. Only in-frame clones appear in the TCRdb table, and some are missing; sequencing was by immunoSEQ multiplex PCR. Of roughly 120,000 clones in the sample, 90% were seen once. On this clone: Its antigen is still unknown.

The chain employs TRBV27 and TRBJ2-5; D may be TRBD2 (6 bases). This receptor was identified in a human donor who received an intestinal transplant. The source material was unstimulated CD4+ T cells sorted from spleen or lymph node cells, sampled before intestinal transplant. In nucleotides, the CDR3 is TGTGCCAGCAGCACTAGCTCCGGGACCCAGTACTTC. Translated, it gives CASSTSSGTQYF.